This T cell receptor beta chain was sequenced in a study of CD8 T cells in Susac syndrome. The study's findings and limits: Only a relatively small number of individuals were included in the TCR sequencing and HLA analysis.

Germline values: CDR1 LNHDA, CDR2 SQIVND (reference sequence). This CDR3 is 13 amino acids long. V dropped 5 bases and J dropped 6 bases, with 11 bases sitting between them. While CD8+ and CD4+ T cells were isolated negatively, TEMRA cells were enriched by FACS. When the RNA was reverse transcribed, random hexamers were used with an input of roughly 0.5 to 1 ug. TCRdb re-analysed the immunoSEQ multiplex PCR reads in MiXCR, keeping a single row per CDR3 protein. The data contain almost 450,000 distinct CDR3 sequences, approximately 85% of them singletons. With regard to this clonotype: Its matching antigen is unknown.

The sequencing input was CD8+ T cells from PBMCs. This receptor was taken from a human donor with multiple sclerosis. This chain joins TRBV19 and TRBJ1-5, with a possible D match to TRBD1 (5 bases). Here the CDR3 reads CASSPGFFQPQHF. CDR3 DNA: TGTGCCAGTAGTCCAGGGTTTTTTCAGCCCCAGCATTTT.